This T cell receptor (beta chain) was retrieved from a study of cytomegalovirus exposure and HLA in healthy donors. Primers included in the PCR were 60 Vbeta and 13 Jbeta primers. The protocol was immunoSEQ multiplex PCR, while the TCRdb copy is restricted to in-frame clones and leaves out a portion. The table shows about 180,000 clones, with around 80% occurring only once. Germline CDR1 and CDR2: SGHRS and YFSETQ. V lost 1 base and J 8 bases, leaving 13 bases between the germline ends. The CDR3 spans 14 residues. The clonotype comes from an older woman in good health and CMV-seropositive. Sequencing was carried out using PBMCs. This rearrangement joins TRBV5-1 to TRBJ2-1; D is uncertain. This chain's CDR3 is CASSLRSAEDEQFF. CDR3 in DNA: TGCGCCAGCAGCTTGCGGTCAGCCGAGGATGAGCAGTTCTTC.